The sequence of this TCR beta chain was determined in a study of T cell changes during pregnancy in multiple sclerosis. V dropped 1 base and J dropped 7; count of bases not matched to a gene: 12. The CDR3 runs to 17 residues. Germline V gene data show CDR1 as MGHRA and CDR2 as YSYEKL. Clones were read by immunoSEQ multiplex PCR, and TCRdb kept only the in-frame ones, dropping some. The sample includes 50,000 to 75,000 clones, more than 75% of them seen just once. Source: peripheral blood, taken in the first trimester of pregnancy. This chain links TRBV4-1 with TRBJ2-1; 8 positions match TRBD1. The clonotype comes from a female donor in good health, enrolled as a control in a pregnancy study. CDR3 in amino acids: CASSQAPGQEEENEQFF. The CDR3 region has the DNA TGCGCCAGCAGCCAAGCTCCGGGACAGGAAGAGGAAAATGAGCAGTTCTTC.